These T cell receptor beta chains were read from a single sample in a study of post-analysis software for immune sequencing data. One entry per CDR3 protein, called by TCRdb with MiXCR from the PCR reads. The data show 750,000 to 950,000 distinct CDR3 sequences, around 50% seen once. The sample consisted of blood. These receptors all come from a girl under 18 with multiple sclerosis. Each CDR3 is given with its conserved first and last residue. D genes are given only for firm matches. Some rows have no size entry. The others give once, few or many, or a class for an expanded clone.

D,V,J,size,DNA,CDR3
TRBD2,TRBV20-1,TRBJ2-4,few,TGCAGTGCCAGCGGGGGGGGGCCTAACATTCAGTACTTC,CSASGGGPNIQYF
.,TRBV5-1,TRBJ1-4,.,TGCGCCAGCAGCTTGGTCGCCGCCTCCAATGAAAAACTGTTTTTT,CASSLVAASNEKLFF
.,TRBV6-4,TRBJ2-7,.,TGTGCCAGCAGTGATGCCACCGACTACGAGCAGTACTTC,CASSDATDYEQYF
TRBD2,TRBV6-5,TRBJ2-7,.,TGTGCCAGCAGTTACACCTTAAAACTAGCGGGAGGGCCTTTCTACGAGCAGTACTTC,CASSYTLKLAGGPFYEQYF
TRBD1,TRBV4-2,TRBJ1-4,.,TGTGCCAGCAGCCAAGATCCGGGACAGACACCCAATGAAAAACTGTTTTTT,CASSQDPGQTPNEKLFF
.,TRBV5-1,TRBJ2-7,.,TGCGCCAGCAGCTTTTCAATCGAGGGGGTTTCGGGCGAGCAGTACTTC,CASSFSIEGVSGEQYF
.,TRBV14,TRBJ2-1,.,TGTGCCAGCAGCCAAGGGCTAATATCGGGTGAGCAGTTCTTC,CASSQGLISGEQFF
.,TRBV11-2,TRBJ1-5,.,TGTGCCAGCAGCTTACTACAGGGCCGCAATCAGCCCCAGCATTTT,CASSLLQGRNQPQHF
.,TRBV7-9,TRBJ2-7,.,TGTGCCAGCAGCTCCAGGGGGGTGGAGTACGAGCAGTACTTC,CASSSRGVEYEQYF
.,TRBV20-1,TRBJ1-6,few,TGCAGTGCTAGATTGCCGACAGATAATTCACCCCTCCACTTT,CSARLPTDNSPLHF
.,TRBV7-2,TRBJ2-1,.,TGTGCCAGCAGCTCCTTGAGCGGAGGGACCATCCCCTTCTACAATGAGCAGTTCTTC,CASSSLSGGTIPFYNEQFF
.,TRBV20-1,TRBJ2-1,once,TGCAGTGCTAGACTAGGAACGAACAATGAGCAGTTCTTC,CSARLGTNNEQFF
.,TRBV29-1,TRBJ2-7,.,TGCAGCGTTGCGGCAGGCACCTACGAGCAGTACTTC,CSVAAGTYEQYF
.,TRBV12-3/TRBV12-4,TRBJ2-7,.,TGTGCCAGCAGTTTAAGGGGTCAGGGGGAGCAGTACTTC,CASSLRGQGEQYF
.,TRBV20-1,TRBJ2-7,.,TGCAGTGTTCGAGACGGGGCGGGCTACGAGCAGTACTTC,CSVRDGAGYEQYF
TRBD2,TRBV7-2,TRBJ2-3,.,TGTGCCAGCAGCTTAGCCCCCCTAGCGGGCCTCACAGATACGCAGTATTTT,CASSLAPLAGLTDTQYF
.,TRBV5-1,TRBJ2-7,few,TGCGCCAGCAGCCCCGTTCGGGGTATCTCCTACGAGCAGTACTTC,CASSPVRGISYEQYF
TRBD1,TRBV27,TRBJ2-7,.,TGTGCCAGCAGTTTACGGGGACAGACCAGGGGGGAGCAGTACTTC,CASSLRGQTRGEQYF
.,TRBV20-1,TRBJ2-1,.,TGCAGTGCCCCCTACAATGAGCAGTTCTTC,CSAPYNEQFF
.,TRBV7-3,TRBJ2-3,.,TGTGCCAGCAGCTTAAATCCAGCGGTAACAGATACGCAGTATTTT,CASSLNPAVTDTQYF
.,TRBV25-1,TRBJ1-6,.,TGTGCCAGCAGTGACCGGCCAAATTCACCCCTCCACTTT,CASSDRPNSPLHF
.,TRBV7-9,TRBJ2-7,few,TGTGCCAGCGAGGGGTCGGACGAGCAGTACTTC,CASEGSDEQYF
.,TRBV7-2,TRBJ2-5,.,TGTGCCAGCAGCTTCGAATTGTCTGAGGAGACCCAGTACTTC,CASSFELSEETQYF
TRBD2,TRBV10-2,TRBJ2-1,.,TGCGCCAGCTGGAGCGGGAGGGCCCTCGGTGAGCAGTTCTTC,CASWSGRALGEQFF
TRBD1,TRBV7-9,TRBJ2-7,.,TGTGCCAGCAAGAAAGGACAGGAGCACTACGAGCAGTACTTC,CASKKGQEHYEQYF
TRBD2,TRBV9,TRBJ2-1,.,TGTGCCAGCAGCCTCATGGGACTAGCGCTTAATGAGCAGTTCTTC,CASSLMGLALNEQFF
.,TRBV20-1,TRBJ2-3,.,TGCAGTGCTAGAGTAGGGGCACCGGGAGAAGTCGATACGCAGTATTTT,CSARVGAPGEVDTQYF
.,TRBV5-1,TRBJ1-6,.,TGCGCCAGCAGACGCCAGGAGGATTCACCCCTCCACTTT,CASRRQEDSPLHF
TRBD2,TRBV6-2/TRBV6-3,TRBJ2-1,.,TGTGCCAGCAGCCCCGGACTAGTGGGTGAGCAGTTCTTC,CASSPGLVGEQFF
.,TRBV29-1,TRBJ1-1,few,TGCAGCGTTGTAGGGATTATGAACACTGAAGCTTTCTTT,CSVVGIMNTEAFF
.,TRBV29-1,TRBJ1-2,few,TGCAGCGTACCCAATTATAGAGGGGCTGGCTACACCTTC,CSVPNYRGAGYTF
.,TRBV6-6,TRBJ1-2,.,TGTGCCAGCAGTTATACCGGGGATGGCTACACCTTC,CASSYTGDGYTF
.,TRBV12-3/TRBV12-4,TRBJ1-2,.,TGTGCCAGCAGTTCGAGATTCTATGGCTACACCTTC,CASSSRFYGYTF
.,TRBV12-5,TRBJ2-7,.,TGTGCTAGTGGTCGGGGATCTTCCTACGAGCAGTACTTC,CASGRGSSYEQYF
.,TRBV18,TRBJ2-7,.,TGTGCCAGCTCCCCGGCGACCCTAGGCTACGAGCAGTACTTC,CASSPATLGYEQYF
TRBD2,TRBV20-1,TRBJ2-7,.,TGCAGTGCTAGCCCGGGACTAGCGAGGCTCTACGGGCAGTACTTC,CSASPGLARLYGQYF
TRBD1,TRBV10-2,TRBJ2-5,.,TGCGCCAGCAAATATTCCGGGACAGGGACGGGTGAGCAGTACTTC,CASKYSGTGTGEQYF
.,TRBV7-9,TRBJ1-2,.,TGTGCCAGCAGCTTAGAAGTCGGGGGCGCTAACTATGGCTACACCTTC,CASSLEVGGANYGYTF
.,TRBV5-1,TRBJ1-1,.,TGTGCCAGCAGCTTGGCTAGGGGCAGCCAGAACACTGAAGCTTTCTTT,CASSLARGSQNTEAFF
TRBD2,TRBV6-5,TRBJ2-5,.,TGTGCCAGCAGTTACCAGGGAGGGATGCAAGAGACCCAGTACTTC,CASSYQGGMQETQYF
.,TRBV20-1,TRBJ2-1,.,TGCAGTGCTAGAGCTACGGGGGTGAGGAATGAGCAGTTCTTC,CSARATGVRNEQFF
.,TRBV7-9,TRBJ2-7,few,TGTGCCAGCAGCTTACCGGTCGGTCACGAGCAGTACTTC,CASSLPVGHEQYF
.,TRBV25-1,TRBJ1-6,.,TGTGCCAGCAGTGAATTAAGGGAGCCCCCGGATTCACCCCTCCACTTT,CASSELREPPDSPLHF
TRBD1,TRBV7-2,TRBJ2-2,.,TGTGCCAGCAGCGACAGGGTTTGGAGCGGGGAGCTGTTTTTT,CASSDRVWSGELFF
.,TRBV7-2,TRBJ2-5,.,TGTGCCAGCAGCTCCCTCGTATGGTCTGAGCAGTACTTC,CASSSLVWSEQYF
TRBD1,TRBV15,TRBJ1-2,few,TGTGCCACCAGCCCGGGACAGGGGGCTAACTATGGCTACACCTTC,CATSPGQGANYGYTF
TRBD2,TRBV20-1,TRBJ2-1,few,TGCAGTGCTAGACGGGGGGGGACGCCTAATGAGCAGTTCTTC,CSARRGGTPNEQFF
TRBD1,TRBV30,TRBJ1-2,.,TGTGCCTGGAGTGTACCAGGGGGCCGGAACTATGGCTACACCTTC,CAWSVPGGRNYGYTF
.,TRBV20-1,TRBJ1-2,.,TGCAGTGCTAGAGATCAGGGACGGCCTGATGACTATAACTATGGCTACACCTTC,CSARDQGRPDDYNYGYTF
TRBD2,TRBV20-1,TRBJ2-5,.,TGCAGTGCAGGGCGGGGGAGAGAGACCCAGTACTTC,CSAGRGRETQYF
.,TRBV5-1,TRBJ2-7,.,TGCGCCAGCAGCGAGGGGTGGACTTGCAACGAGCAGTACTTC,CASSEGWTCNEQYF
.,TRBV5-5,TRBJ1-1,.,TGTGCCAGCAGCTGGCCCTCAATCGGCACTGAAGCTTTCTTT,CASSWPSIGTEAFF
.,TRBV7-9,TRBJ1-2,once,TGTGCCAGCAGCTTCGAGGGGGATTTGCGAGACTATGGCTACACCTTC,CASSFEGDLRDYGYTF
.,TRBV9,TRBJ2-7,few,TGTGCCAGCAGCCCTTCTCCCCGGGACGGCTACGAGCAGTACTTC,CASSPSPRDGYEQYF
.,TRBV7-2,TRBJ2-7,few,TGTGCCAGCAGCTTAGTCTCGGAAGGGGACTACGAGCAGTACTTC,CASSLVSEGDYEQYF
.,TRBV29-1,TRBJ2-7,.,TGCAGCGTTGCATGGTGGGGGGGCAACGAGCAGTACTTC,CSVAWWGGNEQYF
.,TRBV5-1,TRBJ2-1,.,TGCGCCAGCAGCCTTGGACGTCCCCCTGGGGATGAGCAGTTCTTC,CASSLGRPPGDEQFF
.,TRBV2,TRBJ2-2,.,TGTGCCAGCCTTCTGGCGGCGAACACCGGGGAGCTGTTTTTT,CASLLAANTGELFF
TRBD2,TRBV12-3/TRBV12-4,TRBJ2-5,once,TGTGCCAGCAGACTGGGACTAGCGGGGAATCAATGGGAGACCCAGTACTTC,CASRLGLAGNQWETQYF
.,TRBV20-1,TRBJ2-6,.,TGCAGTGCTAGCAACAGATTAACGGGGGCCAACGTCCTGACTTTC,CSASNRLTGANVLTF